This entry concerns a single TCR beta chain. V dropped 2 bases and J dropped 3; count of bases not matched to a gene: 4. The CDR3 runs 16 residues. The germline gives CDR1 MNHNY, CDR2 SVGAGI (reference sequence). This specimen comes from a study of CD8+CD57+ T cells in acquired aplastic anemia. Genomic DNA acted as the template from which TCR beta VDJ combination and CDR3 sequence profiling were carried out. TCRdb reprocessed the reads with MiXCR, giving one entry per CDR3 protein. Seen here are some 210,000 distinct CDR3 sequences, roughly 57% observed once, and the top ten hold around 28%. The material sequenced was sorted CD4+, CD8+, or CD8+CD57+ T cells (not recorded which) from PBMCs. The clonotype comes from a human donor in good health. V gene TRBV6-6 combines with J gene TRBJ2-1, with 10 nucleotides matching TRBD1. The CDR3 loop reads CASSYPGQGIYNEQFF. The CDR3 nucleotides read TGTGCCAGCAGTTACCCGGGACAGGGGATCTACAATGAGCAGTTCTTC.